These 6 T cell receptor beta chains originate from one sample sequenced in a study of cytotoxic CD8 clonotypes in ibrutinib-treated CLL. Only in-frame clones appear in the TCRdb table, and some are missing; sequencing was by immunoSEQ multiplex PCR. Among under 50,000 clones listed, roughly 65% were seen once. This material consisted of PBMCs, taken at disease progression, from a patient treated with ibrutinib. These TCRs come from a human donor with chronic lymphocytic leukemia.

The J gene is TRBJ2-2, the V gene TRBV19; the D is unclear. The CDR3 extends over 14 amino acids. V gave up 8 bases and J gave up 0 bases, with 10 bases separating them. Looked up from germline, CDR1 is LNHDA and CDR2 is SQIVND (reference sequence). CDR3 region: CASHRAANTGELFF. The CDR3 DNA reads TGTGCCAGTCATCGGGCCGCGAACACCGGGGAGCTGTTTTTT.

The chain links TRBV25-1 to TRBJ1-2, with D unclear. The CDR3 length is 14 residues. Per germline, CDR1 MGHDK and CDR2 SYGVNS. V was shortened by 2 bases and J by 5 bases, with 12 bases between the two germline ends. CDR3 in amino acids: CASSEGIGLYGYTF. The CDR3 nucleotides are TGTGCCAGCAGTGAAGGCATCGGGTTGTATGGCTACACCTTC.

J is TRBJ1-6 and V is TRBV18, with 9 positions matching TRBD1. The ends lost 5 bases at V and 8 bases at J; junction bases unmatched: 1. Germline assignment: CDR1 KGHSH and CDR2 LQKENI. CDR3 length equals 13 residues. CDR3 amino acids: CASSWDRDSPLHF. In nucleotides, the CDR3 is TGTGCCAGCTCATGGGACAGGGATTCACCCCTCCACTTT.

The chain recombines TRBV4-3 with TRBJ1-1; 9 nucleotides match TRBD1. There are 15 residues in the CDR3. Germline V lookup: CDR1 LGHNA, CDR2 YSLEER. The J segment lost 4 bases and the V segment lost 1 base, leaving 4 bases of the junction unmatched. The CDR3 DNA is TGCGCCAGCAGCCAAGGACAGGGGGTATTCACTGAAGCTTTCTTT. This encodes CASSQGQGVFTEAFF.

This chain uses TRBV5-1 with TRBJ2-7; D is possibly TRBD1 (6 bases). Germline loops: CDR1 SGHRS, CDR2 YFSETQ. CDR3 length: 13 amino acids. V lost 3 bases and J lost 5, with 12 bases in between. The CDR3 protein is CASSSTGFHEQYF. CDR3 nucleotides: TGCGCCAGCAGCTCTACAGGGTTCCACGAGCAGTACTTC.

The rearrangement joins TRBV6-5 to TRBJ2-7; D remains unclear. Germline V lookup: CDR1 MNHEY, CDR2 SVGAGI. CDR3 length equals 13 residues. V was clipped by 4 bases and J by 3 bases, with 10 bases between them. DNA for the CDR3: TGTGCCAGCAGTTTCTCATTGGGCTACGAGCAGTACTTC. The encoded protein is CASSFSLGYEQYF.